The 14 T cell receptor beta chains listed next were all sequenced from one sample in a study of cytomegalovirus exposure and HLA in healthy donors. PCR primers comprised 60 Vbeta and 13 Jbeta primers. This table comes from immunoSEQ multiplex PCR, and its TCRdb copy is limited to in-frame clones, with some not included. The repertoire holds around 140,000 clones, with roughly 70% as singletons. Sequencing was performed on PBMCs. The receptors derive from a man in his fifties in good health and CMV-seropositive.

J is TRBJ2-2 and V is TRBV2, with TRBD1 matching 9 bases. After removal of 9 bases from V and 0 bases from J, the junction contained 2 bases not matched to a gene. Germline V lookup: CDR1 SNHLY, CDR2 FYNNEI. The CDR3 length is 14 residues. This chain's CDR3 is CASRTGANTGELFF. CDR3 DNA: TGTGCCAGTCGGACAGGGGCGAACACCGGGGAGCTGTTTTTT. Full variable domain (remainder filled in from reference TRBV2 and TRBJ2-2): EPEVTQTPSHQVTQMGQEVILRCVPISNHLYFYWYRQILGQKVEFLVSFYNNEISEKSEIFDDQFSVERPDGSNFTLKIRSTKLEDSAMYFCASRTGANTGELFFGEGSRLTVL.

The chain links TRBV27 to TRBJ2-3; TRBD2 agrees at 7 bases. CDR3 size: 19 residues. After removal of 6 bases from V and 1 base from J, the junction contained 19 bases not matched to a gene. Looked up from germline, CDR1 is MNHEY and CDR2 is SMNVEV (reference sequence). CDR3 loop: CASRADRGVGEYGTDTQYF. The DNA of the CDR3 is TGTGCCAGCAGAGCAGATCGGGGGGTGGGGGAGTACGGCACAGATACGCAGTATTTT.

The rearrangement links TRBV11-3 to TRBJ2-7; the D gene is possibly TRBD1 (6 bases). The ends were cut back, 1 base at V and 1 base at J, with 8 bases in the middle. The CDR3 has 14 amino acids. Germline CDR1 is SGHNT and CDR2 is YENEEA. The CDR3 bases are TGTGCCAGCAGCTTAGGGGACACTTCCTACGAGCAGTACTTC. Its translation: CASSLGDTSYEQYF. The entire variable domain, with the rest obtained from reference TRBV11-3 and TRBJ2-7, is as follows: EAGVVQSPRYKIIEKKQPVAFWCNPISGHNTLYWYLQNLGQGPELLIRYENEEAVDDSQLPKDRFSAERLKGVDSTLKIQPAELGDSAVYLCASSLGDTSYEQYFGPGTRLTVT.

The chain combines TRBV5-1 with TRBJ2-3; the D is unclear. The germline V gene has CDR1 SGHRS and CDR2 YFSETQ. CDR3 length: 14 amino acids. The germline V and J ends were trimmed by 3 bases and 2 bases, with 10 bases remaining between them. CDR3 bases: TGCGCCAGCAGCTCTGAGCGAAACACAGATACGCAGTATTTT. Translating gives CASSSERNTDTQYF.

The chain joins TRBV6-4 to TRBJ1-3; D uncertain. Germline-derived CDR1 and CDR2 are MRHNA and SNTAGT. Trimming cost V 3 bases and J 0 bases, with 6 bases left between them. The CDR3 totals 14 residues. CDR3 loop: CASSETSSGNTIYF. Here the CDR3 DNA reads TGTGCCAGCAGTGAAACCAGCTCTGGAAACACCATATATTTT.

The rearrangement joins TRBV7-2 to TRBJ2-1; no clear D gene. There are 13 residues in the CDR3. Germline CDR1 and CDR2: SGHTA and FQGNSA. V lost 2 bases to trimming and J lost 6 bases, with 8 bases between them. CDR3 in amino acids: CASSLSFGNEQFF. The CDR3 bases are TGTGCCAGCAGCTTAAGTTTCGGCAATGAGCAGTTCTTC.

The rearrangement uses TRBV4-1 and TRBJ1-2; no definite D call. Germline V gene lookup returns CDR1 MGHRA and CDR2 YSYEKL. CDR3 length equals 15 residues. V shed 4 bases and J shed 2 bases, with 14 bases lying between them. The CDR3 coding sequence is TGCGCCAGCAGCCTCCTGCCCCAACAGAACTATGGCTACACCTTC. As protein: CASSLLPQQNYGYTF.

The chain recombines TRBV5-1 with TRBJ1-1; the D gene is possibly TRBD1 (6 bases). The germline CDR1 and CDR2 sequences are SGHRS and YFSETQ. The V end was cut by 3 bases, the J end by 4 bases, with 10 bases between. This CDR3 has 13 amino acids. This chain's CDR3 is CASSSTGGTEAFF. Here the CDR3 DNA reads TGCGCCAGCAGCTCGACAGGTGGCACTGAAGCTTTCTTT.

This rearrangement joins TRBV10-3 to TRBJ2-5; TRBD2 agrees at 9 bases. Germline V gene sequence: CDR1 ENHRY, CDR2 SYGVKD. V lost 8 bases and J lost 3; bases outside the gene matches: 7. This CDR3 region has 14 residues. This CDR3 reads CAISGGGAEETQYF. Written as DNA, the CDR3 is TGTGCCATCTCCGGCGGGGGGGCCGAAGAGACCCAGTACTTC.

The chain uses TRBV19 and TRBJ2-2, with TRBD2 identical over 12 bases. The CDR3 consists of 14 residues. Unmatched junction bases numbered 0, after V lost 6 bases and J lost 4 bases. Germline V CDR1 and CDR2: LNHDA, SQIVND (reference sequence). The CDR3 here is CASRTSGSTGELFF. The CDR3 DNA is TGTGCCAGTAGGACTAGCGGGAGCACCGGGGAGCTGTTTTTT.

The chain uses TRBV19 and TRBJ1-1, with D possibly being TRBD1 (6 bases). The CDR3 is made up of 18 amino acids. Germline loops: CDR1 LNHDA, CDR2 SQIVND (reference sequence). Deletions cut 5 bases from V and 0 bases from J, with 22 bases between. Here the CDR3 reads CASSFRTLPGQVNTEAFF. CDR3 in DNA: TGTGCCAGTAGTTTCCGGACGCTACCGGGACAAGTGAACACTGAAGCTTTCTTT.

The V call is TRBV7-3, the J call TRBJ2-5, with D perhaps matching TRBD2 (5 bases). The CDR3 covers 12 residues. V was trimmed by 5 bases and J by 5 bases, leaving 9 bases between them. Per germline, CDR1 SGHTA and CDR2 FQGTGA. CDR3 sequence: CASSRRGETQYF. CDR3 bases: TGTGCCAGCAGCCGCCGCGGGGAGACCCAGTACTTC.

This clone is a singleton in its sample. The rearrangement links TRBV16 to TRBJ1-2; the D is unclear. The CDR3 totals 13 residues. Germline CDR1 reads KGHSY; CDR2 reads FQNENV. Trimming stripped 0 bases from V and 3 bases from J, with 5 bases between. The CDR3 is CASSQSADYGYTF. The CDR3 DNA reads as TGTGCCAGCAGCCAATCGGCGGACTATGGCTACACCTTC.

J is TRBJ1-6 and V is TRBV2; tentatively, D is TRBD1 (6 bases). The V end lost 11 bases, the J end lost 6 bases, and 14 bases lay between the germline ends. CDR3 length: 13 amino acids. Germline CDR1 is SNHLY and CDR2 is FYNNEI. The CDR3 sequence: CASRGAPNSPLHF. CDR3 nucleotide sequence: TGTGCCTCCCGGGGGGCCCCTAATTCACCCCTCCACTTT.